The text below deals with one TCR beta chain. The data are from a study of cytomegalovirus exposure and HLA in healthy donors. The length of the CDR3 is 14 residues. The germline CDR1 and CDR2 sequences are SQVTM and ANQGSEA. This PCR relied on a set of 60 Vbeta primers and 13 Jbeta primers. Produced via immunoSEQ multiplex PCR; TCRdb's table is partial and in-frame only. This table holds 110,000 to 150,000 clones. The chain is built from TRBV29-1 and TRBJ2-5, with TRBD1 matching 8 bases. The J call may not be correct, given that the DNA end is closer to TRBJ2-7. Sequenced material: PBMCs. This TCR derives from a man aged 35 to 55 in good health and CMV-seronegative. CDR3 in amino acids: CSVEEGDRGHEQYF. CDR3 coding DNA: TGCAGCGTTGAAGAGGGTGACAGGGGTCACGAGCAGTACTTC.